A single sample is the source of the 3 T cell receptor beta chains below, sequenced in a study of early T cells in non-severe SARS-CoV-2 infection. TCRdb re-derived calls from the 5' RACE reads in MiXCR, one entry per CDR3 protein. The table includes 77,000 or so distinct CDR3 sequences, around 15% detected once. Sequencing used whole blood, obtained at baseline. These receptors were obtained from an adult who was a healthcare worker with PCR-confirmed SARS-CoV-2 infection or an uninfected control (not recorded which).

The rearrangement uses TRBV7-6 and TRBJ2-1, with 14 bases aligning to TRBD2. The CDR3 loop spans 16 amino acids. With 5 bases clipped from V and 9 bases from J, the junction kept 9 bases outside the gene matches. Looked up from germline, CDR1 is SGHVS and CDR2 is FNYEAQ. CDR3 nucleotides: TGTGCCAGCAGCCAGACGGGACTAGCGGGAGTGGTTGAGCAGTTCTTC. Translated: CASSQTGLAGVVEQFF.

This clonotype was picked up many times. The chain has TRBV30 and TRBJ1-5, with D perhaps TRBD1 (6 bases). Trimming pared 4 bases from V and 1 base from J, leaving 17 bases between. Germline CDR1 reads GTSNPN; CDR2 reads SVGIG (reference sequence). The CDR3 has 16 residues. The CDR3 region is CAWTPRGGPSNQPQHF. DNA for the CDR3: TGTGCCTGGACCCCAAGGGGGGGGCCGAGCAATCAGCCCCAGCATTTT.

V and J are TRBV3-1 and TRBJ2-1; 14 positions agree with TRBD2. The J segment lost 1 base and the V segment lost 4 bases, leaving 9 bases of the junction unmatched. The CDR3 is made up of 19 amino acids. Germline CDR1 LGHDT, CDR2 YNNKEL (reference sequence). The CDR3 sequence is CASSPRGTSGRVSYNEQFF. In nucleotides, the CDR3 is TGTGCCAGCAGCCCTCGCGGGACTAGCGGGAGAGTGTCCTACAATGAGCAGTTCTTC.